This T cell receptor (beta chain) came from a study of T cell repertoires in cytomegalovirus infection. Study information: Public TCR beta signature analysis indicated the presence of both CMV infection and matching HLA type. Broader study findings: Predominance within the ex vivo response was attributable to HLA-C-restricted CMV-specific TCR beta clonotypes. Using cumulative public TCR beta family frequency, the authors identified those who carried CMV together with the relevant HLA.

The CDR3 runs 15 residues. The V gene lost 0 bases and the J gene lost 1 base, with 7 bases spanning the gap. CDR1 is MNHEY and CDR2 is SMNVEV in the germline V gene (reference sequence). TCRdb reanalysed the reads using MiXCR and keeps one entry per CDR3 protein. The sample shows hundreds of thousands of distinct CDR3 sequences, 35% of them seen only once. With respect to this clonotype: Its matching antigen is unknown.

The source material was PBMCs. This sequence originates from a human donor in good health (CMV status not recorded). Some clones in this sample may be carry-over from other donors' samples. The rearrangement links TRBV27 to TRBJ2-1; unclear D gene. In nucleotides, the CDR3 is TGTGCCAGCAGTTTATCGGGTTTATCCTACAATGAGCAGTTCTTC. Protein: CASSLSGLSYNEQFF.